This T cell receptor (beta chain) emerged from a study of OX40 agonist ivuxolimab in advanced cancers. The wider study: Aged 23 to 79 with a mean of 60 years, they were approximately 79% male. Three partial responders included one hepatocellular carcinoma patient and two cutaneous melanoma patients.

Of note for this clone: Its target is unknown.

Findings and caveats of the study: CD4+ and CD8+ T cells in blood underwent clonal expansion by week 6 at 0.1 to 3.0 mg/kg.

The CDR3 runs 15 residues. CDR1 is LNHDA and CDR2 is SQIVND in the germline V gene (reference sequence). J was trimmed by 7 bases and V by 5 bases; bases with no gene match: 11. Profiling relied on immunoSEQ multiplex PCR, and the TCRdb table lists in-frame clones only, not all of them. Of some 63,000 clones detected, approximately 89% appear once; the ten largest clones hold approximately 5%. This specimen consisted of CD4+ or CD8+ T cells sorted from blood, obtained in a trial of the OX40 agonist ivuxolimab. V and J are TRBV19 and TRBJ2-1; 7 bases align to TRBD2. The origin of this receptor is an adult with an advanced solid tumor such as melanoma, head and neck, liver or kidney cancer. The CDR3 is CASSSLAAEPNEQFF. The CDR3 DNA sequence: TGTGCCAGTAGTTCCCTAGCGGCCGAACCTAATGAGCAGTTCTTC.